The sequence of this T cell receptor beta chain was determined in a study of blood T cell repertoires in COVID-19 (dated by TCRdb to the early 2020s). Context from the whole study: The collaborator samples originated in the United States, Italy and Spain and spanned the acute and convalescent phases of COVID-19. The sample metadata nearly always contained a de-identified subject ID, COVID-19 status, age in years and sex. Subjects who had been exposed to COVID-19, were actively infected with it, or had recovered from it provided the deeply sampled blood TCRbeta repertoires that made up the dataset. Where available, HLA class I and class II types were obtained from metadata supplied by the sample provider rather than from assay-based typing. The samples were drawn from two sources: the first 160 participants of the ongoing ImmuneRACE study, and 950 to 1,500 subjects contributed by 6 global collaborators. The prospective study material was composed of cDNA or gDNA derived from T cells, B-cell-depleted T cells, or PBMCs. The repertoires were made available in a free public database intended to serve as a resource for research on the immune response to SARS-CoV-2.

A remark on this clone: The clone's antigen remains unknown. No base qualities exist here, and no much larger clone lies one base off it.

The germline V end is reduced by 4 bases and the J end by 0 bases; junction bases left unmatched: 9. Spanning cysteine to phenylalanine, the CDR3 consists of 17 amino acids. CDR3 DNA only is kept here, 51 bases in frame from base 1. From a lookup of the germline V gene, CDR1 and CDR2 are SGHVS and FQNEAQ. On the study overall, not on this receptor specifically: How much clinical and demographic metadata was included differed by source and by participant, and the metadata was provided uncurated.

Each collaborating institution followed its own protocols to collect whole blood in K2EDTA tubes. For TCRbeta analysis, collaborators shipped samples in one of three forms: frozen whole blood, isolated PBMCs, or DNA extracted from either of those sample types. TCRbeta CDR3 regions were amplified from genomic DNA by means of the immunoSEQ Assay, a bias-controlled multiplex PCR. The study's processing was this. The number of nucleated cells in each sample was estimated by amplification of reference gene primers within the assay. To quantify the absolute abundance of each unique TCRbeta CDR3 rearrangement, sequence reads were collapsed and filtered. Productive Simpson clonality was computed per sample as the square root of Simpson's diversity index over productive rearrangements. Drawn from immuneACCESS, this table holds only the in-frame rearrangements with V and J called that TCRdb kept. Clones are partly lost; checked studies trace under half to an unresolved V gene and leave the rest unexplained. For V, J and clone size, that table is used; D and trimming come from the DNA. This sample comprises 150,000 to 200,000 clones, around four fifths of them detected only once. The top ten clones comprise under 2.5% of the sample.

The rearranged chain carries TRBV7-8 and TRBJ1-5, with TRBD1 matching 7 junction bases. The sample comprised peripheral blood. This clonotype originated in a woman aged 80 or over with acute or convalescent COVID-19. The nucleotides read TGTGCCAGCAGCTCTTTACGGGACAGCTATAGCAATCAGCCCCAGCATTTT. Translation gives CASSSLRDSYSNQPQHF.